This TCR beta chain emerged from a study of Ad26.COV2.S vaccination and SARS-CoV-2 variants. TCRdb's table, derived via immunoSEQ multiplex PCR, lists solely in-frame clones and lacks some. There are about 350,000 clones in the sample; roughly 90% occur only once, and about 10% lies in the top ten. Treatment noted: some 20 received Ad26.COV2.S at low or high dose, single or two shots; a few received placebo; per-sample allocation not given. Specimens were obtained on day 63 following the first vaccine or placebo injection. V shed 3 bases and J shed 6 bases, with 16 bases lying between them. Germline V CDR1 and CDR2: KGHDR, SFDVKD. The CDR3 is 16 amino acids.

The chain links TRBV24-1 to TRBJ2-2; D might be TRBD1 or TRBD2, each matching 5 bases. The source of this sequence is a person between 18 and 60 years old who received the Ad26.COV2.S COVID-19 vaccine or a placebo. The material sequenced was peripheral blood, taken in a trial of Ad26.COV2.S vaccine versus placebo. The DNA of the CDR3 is TGTGCCACCAGTGATCCTGGGGTAAGGGGAGCCGGGGAGCTGTTTTTT. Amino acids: CATSDPGVRGAGELFF.